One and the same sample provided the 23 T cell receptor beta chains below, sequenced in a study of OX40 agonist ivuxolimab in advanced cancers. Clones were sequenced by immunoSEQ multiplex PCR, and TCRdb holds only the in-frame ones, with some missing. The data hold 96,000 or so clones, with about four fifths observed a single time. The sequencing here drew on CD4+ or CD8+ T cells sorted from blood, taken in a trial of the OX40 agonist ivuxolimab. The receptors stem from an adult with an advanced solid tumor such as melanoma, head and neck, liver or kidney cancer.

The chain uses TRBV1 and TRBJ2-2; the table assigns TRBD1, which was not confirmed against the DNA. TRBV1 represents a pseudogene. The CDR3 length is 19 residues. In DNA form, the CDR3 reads TGCACCAGCAGCCAAGACCGGGACAGGGTTGTCCAGAACACCGGGGAGCTGTTTTTT. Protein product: CTSSQDRDRVVQNTGELFF.

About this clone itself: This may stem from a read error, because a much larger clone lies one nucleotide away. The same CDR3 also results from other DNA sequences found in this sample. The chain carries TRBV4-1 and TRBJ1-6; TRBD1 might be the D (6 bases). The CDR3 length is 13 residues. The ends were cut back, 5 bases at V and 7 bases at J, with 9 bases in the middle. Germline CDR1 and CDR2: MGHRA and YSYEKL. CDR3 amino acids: CASSGTLNSPLHF. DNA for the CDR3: TGCGCCAGCAGCGGGACACTAAATTCACCCCTCCACTTT.

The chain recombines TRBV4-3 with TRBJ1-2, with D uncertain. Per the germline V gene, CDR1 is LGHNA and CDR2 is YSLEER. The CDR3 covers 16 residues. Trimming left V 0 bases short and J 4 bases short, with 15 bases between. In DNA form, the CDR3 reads TGCGCCAGCAGCCAAGATCTTCCCGGGCTAAGCTATGGCTACACCTTC. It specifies CASSQDLPGLSYGYTF.

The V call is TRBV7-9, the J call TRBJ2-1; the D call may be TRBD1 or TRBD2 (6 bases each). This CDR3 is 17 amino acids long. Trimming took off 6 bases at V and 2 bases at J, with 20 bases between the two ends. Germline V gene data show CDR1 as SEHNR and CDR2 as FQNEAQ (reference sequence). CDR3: CASSMGAGLSAYNEQFF. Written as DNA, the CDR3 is TGTGCCAGCAGTATGGGGGCGGGATTAAGTGCCTACAATGAGCAGTTCTTC.

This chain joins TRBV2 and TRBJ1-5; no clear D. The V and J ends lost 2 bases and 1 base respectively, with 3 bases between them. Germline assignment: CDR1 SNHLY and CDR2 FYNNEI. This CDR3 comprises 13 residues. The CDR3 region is CASSEQSNQPQHF. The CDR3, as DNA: TGTGCCAGCAGTGAACAGAGCAATCAGCCCCAGCATTTT.

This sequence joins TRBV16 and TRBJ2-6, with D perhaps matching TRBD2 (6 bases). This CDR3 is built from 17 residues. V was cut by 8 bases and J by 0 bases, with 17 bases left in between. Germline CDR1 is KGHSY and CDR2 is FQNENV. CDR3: CASRDWTVSSGANVLTF. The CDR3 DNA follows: TGTGCCAGCCGGGACTGGACCGTTAGCTCTGGGGCCAACGTCCTGACTTTC.

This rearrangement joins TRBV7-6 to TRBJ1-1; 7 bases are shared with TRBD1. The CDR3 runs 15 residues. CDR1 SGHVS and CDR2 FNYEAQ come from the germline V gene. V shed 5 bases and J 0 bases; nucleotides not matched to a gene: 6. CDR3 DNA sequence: TGTGCCAGCAGCCCGCGACAGGGTCTGAACACTGAAGCTTTCTTT. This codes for CASSPRQGLNTEAFF.

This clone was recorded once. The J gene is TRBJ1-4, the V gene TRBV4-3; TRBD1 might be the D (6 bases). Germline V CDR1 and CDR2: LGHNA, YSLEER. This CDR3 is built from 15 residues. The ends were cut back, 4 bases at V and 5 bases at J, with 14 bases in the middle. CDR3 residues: CASSPSSGGNEKLFF. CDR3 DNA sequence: TGCGCCAGCAGCCCTTCATCCGGGGGCAATGAAAAACTGTTTTTT.

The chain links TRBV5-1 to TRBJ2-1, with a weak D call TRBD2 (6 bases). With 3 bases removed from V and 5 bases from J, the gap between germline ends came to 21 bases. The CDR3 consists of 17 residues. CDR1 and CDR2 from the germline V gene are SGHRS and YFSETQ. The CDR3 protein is CASSSLHIGGANNEQFF. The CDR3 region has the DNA TGCGCCAGCAGCTCCCTCCATATTGGCGGGGCAAACAATGAGCAGTTCTTC.

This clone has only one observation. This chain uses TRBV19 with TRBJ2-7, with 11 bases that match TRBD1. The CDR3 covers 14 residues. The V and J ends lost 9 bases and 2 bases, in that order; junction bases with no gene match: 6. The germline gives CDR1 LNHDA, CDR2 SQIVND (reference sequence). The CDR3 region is CASQPGQGAYEQYF. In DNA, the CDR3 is TGTGCCAGCCAACCGGGACAGGGGGCCTACGAGCAGTACTTC. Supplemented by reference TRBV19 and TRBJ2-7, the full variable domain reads DGGITQSPKYLFRKEGQNVTLSCEQNLNHDAMYWYRQDPGQGLRLIYYSQIVNDFQKGDIAEGYSVSREKKESFPLTVTSAQKNPTAFYLCASQPGQGAYEQYFGPGTRLTVT.

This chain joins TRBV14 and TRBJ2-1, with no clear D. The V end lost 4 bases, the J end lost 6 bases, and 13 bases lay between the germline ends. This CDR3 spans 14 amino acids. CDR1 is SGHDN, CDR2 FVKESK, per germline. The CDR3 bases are TGTGCCAGCAGCCCATCCCACTTATTCAATGAGCAGTTCTTC. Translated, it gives CASSPSHLFNEQFF.

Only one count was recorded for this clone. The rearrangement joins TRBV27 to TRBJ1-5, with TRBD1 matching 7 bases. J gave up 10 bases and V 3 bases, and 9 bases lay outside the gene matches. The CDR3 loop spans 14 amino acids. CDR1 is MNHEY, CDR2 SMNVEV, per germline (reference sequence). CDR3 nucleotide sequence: TGTGCCAGCAGTTTGACAGGGAATAGGGATCCCCAGCATTTT. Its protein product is CASSLTGNRDPQHF.

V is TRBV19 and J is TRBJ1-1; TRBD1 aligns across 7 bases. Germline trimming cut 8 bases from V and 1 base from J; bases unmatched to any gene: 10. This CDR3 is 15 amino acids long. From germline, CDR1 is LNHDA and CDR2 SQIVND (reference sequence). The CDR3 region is CASDPRQGPNTEAFF. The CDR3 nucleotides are TGTGCCAGTGACCCCAGACAGGGCCCGAACACTGAAGCTTTCTTT.

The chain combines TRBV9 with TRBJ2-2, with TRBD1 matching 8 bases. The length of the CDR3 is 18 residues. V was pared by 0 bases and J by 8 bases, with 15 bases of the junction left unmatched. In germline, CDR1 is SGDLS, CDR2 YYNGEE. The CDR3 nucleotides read TGTGCCAGCAGCGTAGAATGGGGCAGGGGGCTAGTTCCTGGGGAGCTGTTTTTT. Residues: CASSVEWGRGLVPGELFF.

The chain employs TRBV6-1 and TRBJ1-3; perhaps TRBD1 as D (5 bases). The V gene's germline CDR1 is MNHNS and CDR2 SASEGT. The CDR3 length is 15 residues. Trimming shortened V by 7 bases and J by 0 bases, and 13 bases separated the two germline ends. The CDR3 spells CASTRGASSGNTIYF. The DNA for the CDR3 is TGTGCCAGCACGCGGGGCGCTAGCTCTGGAAACACCATATATTTT.

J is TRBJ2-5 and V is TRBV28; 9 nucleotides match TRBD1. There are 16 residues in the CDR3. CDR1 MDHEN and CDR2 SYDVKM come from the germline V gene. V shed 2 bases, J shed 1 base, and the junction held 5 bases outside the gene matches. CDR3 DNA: TGTGCCAGCAGTTTAACAGGGGGCGATGCCCAAGAGACCCAGTACTTC. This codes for CASSLTGGDAQETQYF.

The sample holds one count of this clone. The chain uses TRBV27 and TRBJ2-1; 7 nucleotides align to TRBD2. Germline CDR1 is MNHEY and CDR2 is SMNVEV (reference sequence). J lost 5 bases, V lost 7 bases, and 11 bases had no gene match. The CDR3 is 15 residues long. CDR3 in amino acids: CASTGGLAVNNEQFF. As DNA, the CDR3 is TGTGCCAGCACCGGAGGGCTAGCGGTGAACAATGAGCAGTTCTTC.

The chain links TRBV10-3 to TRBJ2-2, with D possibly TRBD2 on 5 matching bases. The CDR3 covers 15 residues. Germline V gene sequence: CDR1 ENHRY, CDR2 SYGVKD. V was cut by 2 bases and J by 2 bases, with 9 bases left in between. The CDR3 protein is CAISEPGLNTGELFF. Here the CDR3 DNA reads TGTGCCATCAGTGAGCCAGGACTTAACACCGGGGAGCTGTTTTTT.

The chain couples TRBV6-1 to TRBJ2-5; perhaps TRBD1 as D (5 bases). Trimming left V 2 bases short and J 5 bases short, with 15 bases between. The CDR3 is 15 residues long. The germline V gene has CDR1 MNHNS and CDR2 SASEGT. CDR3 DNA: TGTGCCAGCAGTGAACAGGTGGGGCCGCAGGAGACCCAGTACTTC. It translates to CASSEQVGPQETQYF.

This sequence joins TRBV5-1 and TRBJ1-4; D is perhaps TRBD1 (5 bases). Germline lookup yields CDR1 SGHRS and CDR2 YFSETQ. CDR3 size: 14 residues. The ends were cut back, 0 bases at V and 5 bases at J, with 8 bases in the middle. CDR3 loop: CASSLDRGNEKLFF. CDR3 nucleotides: TGCGCCAGCAGCTTGGATAGGGGAAATGAAAAACTGTTTTTT.

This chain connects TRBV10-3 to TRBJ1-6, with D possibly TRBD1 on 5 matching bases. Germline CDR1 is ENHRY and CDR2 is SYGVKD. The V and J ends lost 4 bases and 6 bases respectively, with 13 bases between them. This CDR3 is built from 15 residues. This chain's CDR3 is CAISGGVLGNSPLHF. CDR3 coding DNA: TGTGCCATCAGTGGAGGGGTATTAGGTAATTCACCCCTCCACTTT.

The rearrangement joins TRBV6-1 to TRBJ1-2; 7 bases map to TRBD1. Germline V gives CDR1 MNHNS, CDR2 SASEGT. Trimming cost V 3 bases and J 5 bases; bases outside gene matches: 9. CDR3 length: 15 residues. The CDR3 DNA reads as TGTGCCAGCAGTGAGGGTGGACCGGGACAGTATGGCTACACCTTC. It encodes CASSEGGPGQYGYTF.

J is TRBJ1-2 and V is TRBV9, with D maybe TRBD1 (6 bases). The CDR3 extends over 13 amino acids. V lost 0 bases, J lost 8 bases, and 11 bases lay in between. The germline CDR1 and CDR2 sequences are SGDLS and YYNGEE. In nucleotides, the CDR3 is TGTGCCAGCAGCGTAGACCAGGGGCGAGGCTACACCTTC. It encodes CASSVDQGRGYTF.